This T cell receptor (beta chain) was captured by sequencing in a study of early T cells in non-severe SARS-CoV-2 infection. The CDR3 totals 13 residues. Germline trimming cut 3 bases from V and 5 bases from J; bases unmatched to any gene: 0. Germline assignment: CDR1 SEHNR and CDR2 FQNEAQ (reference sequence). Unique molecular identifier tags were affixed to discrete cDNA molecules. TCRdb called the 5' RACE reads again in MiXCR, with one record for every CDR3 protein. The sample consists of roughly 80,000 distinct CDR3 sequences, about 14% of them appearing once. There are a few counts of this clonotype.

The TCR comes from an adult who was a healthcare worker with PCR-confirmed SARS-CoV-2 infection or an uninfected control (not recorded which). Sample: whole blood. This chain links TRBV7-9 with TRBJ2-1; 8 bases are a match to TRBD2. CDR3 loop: CASSFSGNNEQFF. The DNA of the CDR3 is TGTGCCAGCAGCTTTAGCGGGAACAATGAGCAGTTCTTC.